These T cell receptor beta chains were read from a single sample in a study of cytomegalovirus exposure and HLA in healthy donors. TCRdb keeps only in-frame clones here, not all; method: immunoSEQ multiplex PCR. The sample has around 300,000 clones, roughly 90% seen once. The material sequenced was PBMCs. These receptors originate from a woman under 30 in good health and CMV-seronegative. Each CDR3 is given without its conserved first and last residue. The order of the fields is clone size, V gene, J gene, CDR3 protein. The listing skips clone size in some rows; elsewhere it reads once, few, many or a size class.

clone size: -; V gene: TRBV19; J gene: TRBJ1-5; CDR3 protein: ASSLPYSNQPQH
clone size: -; V gene: TRBV2; J gene: TRBJ2-1; CDR3 protein: ASSEDWVGAGGKF
clone size: -; V gene: TRBV5-6; J gene: TRBJ1-4; CDR3 protein: ASSTPTAVNEKLF
clone size: -; V gene: TRBV2; J gene: TRBJ2-2; CDR3 protein: ASMQLHNTGELF
clone size: -; V gene: TRBV2; J gene: TRBJ1-1; CDR3 protein: ASRSTPWGMNTEAF
clone size: -; V gene: TRBV9; J gene: TRBJ1-2; CDR3 protein: ASSDPYRDTNYGYT
clone size: -; V gene: TRBV7-9; J gene: TRBJ2-7; CDR3 protein: SSNEGAAYEQY
clone size: -; V gene: TRBV7-3; J gene: TRBJ2-3; CDR3 protein: ASSGRAGDTQY
clone size: few; V gene: TRBV5-4; J gene: TRBJ1-6; CDR3 protein: ASSTLTGFDSPLH
clone size: -; V gene: TRBV7-7; J gene: TRBJ2-7; CDR3 protein: ASSLIPPPGGLREQY
clone size: -; V gene: TRBV4-2; J gene: TRBJ2-1; CDR3 protein: ASSQAVLTSGHNEQF
clone size: -; V gene: TRBV6-6; J gene: TRBJ2-7; CDR3 protein: ASSQSYEQY
clone size: -; V gene: TRBV10-1; J gene: TRBJ2-1; CDR3 protein: ASQAAGRAAKDEQF
clone size: -; V gene: TRBV29-1; J gene: TRBJ1-2; CDR3 protein: SVELTGLVSDGYT
clone size: -; V gene: TRBV10-3; J gene: TRBJ1-3; CDR3 protein: AIRAGLSSGNTIY
clone size: -; V gene: TRBV13; J gene: TRBJ2-3; CDR3 protein: ASSPERGGSSTDTQY
clone size: -; V gene: TRBV6-5; J gene: TRBJ1-3; CDR3 protein: ASSYLPSSGNTIY
clone size: -; V gene: TRBV5-6; J gene: TRBJ1-2; CDR3 protein: ASSFGLRNYGYT
clone size: -; V gene: TRBV7-9; J gene: TRBJ2-1; CDR3 protein: ASNPLAGYNEQF
clone size: -; V gene: TRBV7-8; J gene: TRBJ2-1; CDR3 protein: ASTSVKDRLNNEQF
clone size: -; V gene: TRBV27; J gene: TRBJ2-7; CDR3 protein: ASTTTTPLAGASSYEQY
clone size: -; V gene: TRBV19; J gene: TRBJ2-3; CDR3 protein: ASSIGARTSGGADTQY
clone size: -; V gene: TRBV6-1; J gene: TRBJ1-6; CDR3 protein: ASSGSGQGARDSPLH
clone size: few; V gene: TRBV4-2; J gene: TRBJ2-1; CDR3 protein: ASSQEASGGVYNEQF
clone size: -; V gene: TRBV19; J gene: TRBJ1-1; CDR3 protein: ASSIGVGTGERAF
clone size: -; V gene: TRBV4-1; J gene: TRBJ1-1; CDR3 protein: ASSQRTMNTEAF
clone size: -; V gene: TRBV19; J gene: TRBJ1-5; CDR3 protein: ASSIAAGLNQPQH
clone size: -; V gene: TRBV6-5; J gene: TRBJ1-3; CDR3 protein: ASSYNRGTGNTIY
clone size: -; V gene: TRBV5-1; J gene: TRBJ2-1; CDR3 protein: ASRSGTSGARHEQF
clone size: -; V gene: TRBV9; J gene: TRBJ2-1; CDR3 protein: ASSVVGDEQF
clone size: -; V gene: TRBV4-1; J gene: TRBJ2-5; CDR3 protein: ASRPVGGRQETQY
clone size: -; V gene: TRBV7-9; J gene: TRBJ2-1; CDR3 protein: ASSLEGLVYNEQF
clone size: once; V gene: TRBV4-1; J gene: TRBJ2-7; CDR3 protein: ASSQVGSQGNEQY
clone size: -; V gene: TRBV6-4; J gene: TRBJ1-5; CDR3 protein: RTGTDHYSNQPQH
clone size: -; V gene: TRBV2; J gene: TRBJ1-2; CDR3 protein: ASIGRGLRGYT
clone size: -; V gene: TRBV5-4; J gene: TRBJ2-5; CDR3 protein: ASSRGGAAKTQY
clone size: -; V gene: TRBV25-1; J gene: TRBJ1-3; CDR3 protein: ASSEVHHTGYSGNTIY
clone size: -; V gene: TRBV9; J gene: TRBJ2-7; CDR3 protein: ASSRAGGPYEQY
clone size: -; V gene: TRBV30; J gene: TRBJ2-3; CDR3 protein: AWSVQGFRDTQY
clone size: -; V gene: TRBV6-5; J gene: TRBJ2-2; CDR3 protein: ASEPSGGAPGELF
clone size: -; V gene: TRBV15; J gene: TRBJ2-1; CDR3 protein: ATSRDLGGGGNEQF
clone size: -; V gene: TRBV18; J gene: -; CDR3 protein: ASSPRRGFSYEQY
clone size: -; V gene: TRBV5-4; J gene: TRBJ1-2; CDR3 protein: ASSPWGREGGYT
clone size: -; V gene: TRBV5-6; J gene: TRBJ1-1; CDR3 protein: ASSFGGNEAF
clone size: -; V gene: TRBV4-1; J gene: TRBJ2-7; CDR3 protein: ASSQDPYLSYEQY
clone size: -; V gene: TRBV6-1; J gene: TRBJ1-3; CDR3 protein: ASSEAARVVRPGNTIY
clone size: -; V gene: TRBV30; J gene: TRBJ1-5; CDR3 protein: AWGVRGWGNQPQH
clone size: -; V gene: TRBV27; J gene: TRBJ2-1; CDR3 protein: ASSPMRQRISYNEQF
clone size: -; V gene: TRBV29-1; J gene: TRBJ2-2; CDR3 protein: SVATGVNTGELF
clone size: -; V gene: TRBV5-6; J gene: TRBJ2-7; CDR3 protein: ASSPVESTYEQY
clone size: -; V gene: TRBV15; J gene: TRBJ1-5; CDR3 protein: ATGGRRGNQPQH
clone size: -; V gene: TRBV11-2; J gene: TRBJ2-1; CDR3 protein: ASSLSQGGTNEQF
clone size: -; V gene: TRBV5-4; J gene: TRBJ1-1; CDR3 protein: ASSLGSRGTFTEAF